In this sample, the clone carrying this TCR beta chain turned up many times. Its target is not known. This entry comes from a study of T-cell reconstitution after alpha-beta-depleted transplantation in children. V was trimmed by 5 bases and J by 6 bases, leaving 17 bases between them. Germline-derived CDR1 and CDR2 are SQVTM and ANQGSEA. CDR3 length: 14 amino acids. Unique molecular identifiers were used to barcode this TCRbeta library. TCRdb reanalysed the PCR reads using MiXCR and keeps one entry per CDR3 protein. Of about 490,000 distinct CDR3 sequences listed, about 10% are singletons. Overall study results and limits: A year post-transplant, T-cell counts and diversity derived mostly from newly produced T cells. Two months or so post-transplant, alpha-beta T cells reportedly derived from several hundred expanded graft clones.

The receptor was derived from a child aged 2-15 years with inherited bone marrow failure, due to receive a stem cell transplant. The source was PBMCs, collected before TCRalphabeta/CD19-depleted stem cell transplant. The chain joins TRBV29-1 to TRBJ2-1; weak D call: TRBD2 (6 bases). The CDR3 sequence is CSVLREQSINEQFF. Written as DNA, the CDR3 is TGCAGCGTTCTCCGGGAGCAGAGCATCAATGAGCAGTTCTTC.